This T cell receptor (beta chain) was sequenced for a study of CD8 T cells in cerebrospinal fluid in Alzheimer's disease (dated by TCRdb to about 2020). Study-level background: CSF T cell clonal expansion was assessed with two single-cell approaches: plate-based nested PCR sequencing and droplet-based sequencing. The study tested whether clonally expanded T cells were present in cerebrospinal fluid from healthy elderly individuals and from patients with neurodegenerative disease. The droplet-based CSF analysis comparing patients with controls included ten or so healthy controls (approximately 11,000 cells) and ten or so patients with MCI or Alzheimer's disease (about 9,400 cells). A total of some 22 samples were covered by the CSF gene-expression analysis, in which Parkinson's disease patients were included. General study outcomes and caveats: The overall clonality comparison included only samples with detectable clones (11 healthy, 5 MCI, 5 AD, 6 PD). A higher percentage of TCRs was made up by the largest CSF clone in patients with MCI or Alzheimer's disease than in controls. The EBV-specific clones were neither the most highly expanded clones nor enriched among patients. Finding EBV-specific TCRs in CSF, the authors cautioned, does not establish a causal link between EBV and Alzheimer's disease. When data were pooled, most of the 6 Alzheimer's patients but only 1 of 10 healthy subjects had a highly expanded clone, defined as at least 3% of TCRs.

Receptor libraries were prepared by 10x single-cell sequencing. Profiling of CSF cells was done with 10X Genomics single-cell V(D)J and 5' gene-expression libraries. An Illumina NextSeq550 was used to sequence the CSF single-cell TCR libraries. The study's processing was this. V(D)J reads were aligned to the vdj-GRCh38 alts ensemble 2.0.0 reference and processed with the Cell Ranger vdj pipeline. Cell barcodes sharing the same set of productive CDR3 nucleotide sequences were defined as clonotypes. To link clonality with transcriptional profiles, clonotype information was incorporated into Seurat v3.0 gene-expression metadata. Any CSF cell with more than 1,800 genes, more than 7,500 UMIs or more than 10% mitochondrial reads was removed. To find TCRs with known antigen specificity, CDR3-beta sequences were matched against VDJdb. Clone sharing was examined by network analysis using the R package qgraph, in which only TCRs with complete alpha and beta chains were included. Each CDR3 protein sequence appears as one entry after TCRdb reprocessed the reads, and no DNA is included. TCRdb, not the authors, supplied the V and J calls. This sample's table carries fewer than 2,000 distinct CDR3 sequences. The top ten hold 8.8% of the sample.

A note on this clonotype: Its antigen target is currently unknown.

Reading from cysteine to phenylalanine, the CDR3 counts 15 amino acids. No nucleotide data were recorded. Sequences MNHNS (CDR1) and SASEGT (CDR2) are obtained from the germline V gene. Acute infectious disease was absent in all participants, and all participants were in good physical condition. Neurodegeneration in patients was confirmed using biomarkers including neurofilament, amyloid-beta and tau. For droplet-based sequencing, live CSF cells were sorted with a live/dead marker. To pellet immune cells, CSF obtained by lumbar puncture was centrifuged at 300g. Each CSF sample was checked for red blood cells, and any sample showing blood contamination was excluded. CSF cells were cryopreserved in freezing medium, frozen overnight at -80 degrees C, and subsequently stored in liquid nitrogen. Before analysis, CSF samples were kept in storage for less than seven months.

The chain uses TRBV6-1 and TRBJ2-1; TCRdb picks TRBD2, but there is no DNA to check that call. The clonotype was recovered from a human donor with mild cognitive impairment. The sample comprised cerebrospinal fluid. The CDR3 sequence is CASSELAGGYNEQFF.